This T cell receptor beta chain was captured by sequencing in a study of shared clonotypes between healthy human individuals. Everyone who donated was a Caucasian adult who lived in Nashville, Tennessee. Broader study findings: Compared with clonotypes that all four donors shared, non-shared clonotypes had lower generation probabilities. Estimated richness values were generally larger in naive subsets than in memory subsets.

To note about this clone: Its matching antigen is unknown.

In the sorted-subset replicate PCRs, 200 ng DNA, roughly 30,000 T cell genomes, was used. Assay used: immunoSEQ multiplex PCR; TCRdb lists only in-frame clones, some missing. The repertoire holds about 990,000 clones, with about 80% as singletons. The sequenced sample was memory CD4+ T cells from PBMCs. Subset indicated: CD45RA-negative fraction. This receptor was identified in a young man in good health. Some clones in this sample may be carry-over from other donors' samples.

The CDR3 bases are TGTGCCATCAGCTTAGGGGTACATCAGCCCCAGCATTTT. As protein: CAISLGVHQPQHF. This sequence joins TRBV10-3 and TRBJ1-5, with D possibly TRBD1 on 5 matching bases. The CDR3 has 13 amino acids. Per germline, CDR1 ENHRY and CDR2 SYGVKD. Between the trimmed V and J ends, which lost 6 bases and 5 bases, there was a span of 11 bases.